This entry describes one T cell receptor (beta chain). Its antigen is unidentified. The sample is drawn from a study of response to subunit inactivated influenza vaccine. Findings of the study overall: Authors suggested few new T cells are recruited by each seasonal influenza vaccination.

V gave up 8 bases and J gave up 6 bases, with 11 bases separating them. This CDR3 region has 12 residues. Germline V gene sequence: CDR1 MNHEY, CDR2 SVGEGT. TCRdb re-derived calls from the RT-PCR reads in MiXCR, one entry per CDR3 protein. The table includes over 750,000 distinct CDR3 sequences, around 20% detected once. The specimen comprised PBMCs from blood, sampled 4 to 6 days after vaccination. The V and J genes are TRBV6-2 or TRBV6-3 and TRBJ2-1; unclear D gene. This clonotype originated in a man aged 50-60 years who received an inactivated influenza vaccine. CDR3: CASVSPFNEQFF. CDR3 DNA sequence: TGTGCCAGCGTCTCACCTTTCAATGAGCAGTTCTTC.